The clone carrying this TCR beta chain was recorded many times. Its antigen is currently unknown. The germline V gene has CDR1 ENHRY and CDR2 SYGVKD. This CDR3 has 13 amino acids. V gave up 4 bases and J gave up 2 bases, with 8 bases separating them. Individual cDNA molecules each carried unique molecular identifiers attached by the library. TCRdb called the reads again in MiXCR, with one record for every CDR3 protein. Of 95,000 to 150,000 distinct CDR3 sequences detected, more than 8.5% appear once; the ten largest clones hold more than 1.3%. This record comes from a study of human T cells and chemical hapten exposure. Study-level information: Slight volume differences across pooled libraries mainly accounted for varying per-sample TCR yields. Points from the study as a whole: With DPC sensitization, TCRs exceeding 1 in 1000 frequency showed no change.

Whole blood that had not been fractionated was the source of extracted total RNA. This TCR was sampled from a human donor in good health. Some clones in this sample may be carry-over from other donors' samples. Sequencing was done on a sample of whole blood. This chain connects TRBV10-3 to TRBJ1-1; D might be TRBD1 (6 bases). The CDR3 protein is CAISAQGNTEAFF. DNA of the CDR3: TGTGCCATCAGTGCACAGGGAAACACTGAAGCTTTCTTT.